Listed below are T cell receptor beta chains from one sample, sequenced in a study of T cell repertoires in ileal Crohn's disease. Clones were read by immunoSEQ multiplex PCR, and TCRdb kept only the in-frame ones, dropping some. This sample has more than 11,000 clones, with around 70% found just once. The sample comprised ileal tissue. The receptors derive from an adult with Crohn's disease. CDR3s include the opening cysteine and the closing phenylalanine or tryptophan. Each record gives: D gene, J gene, clone size, V gene, CDR3 protein, CDR3 DNA. The D gene is left open where the match is weak. The size of a clone is reported for some rows only, either as once, few or many, or as a class for expanded clones.

d_gene: TRBD2
j_gene: TRBJ2-7
abundance: -
v_gene: TRBV6-5
CDR3aa: CASSLGLAASYEQYF
CDR3nt: TGTGCCAGCAGCCTGGGACTAGCGGCCTCCTACGAGCAGTACTTC

d_gene: -
j_gene: TRBJ2-1
abundance: -
v_gene: TRBV11-3
CDR3aa: CASSLTGKNEQFF
CDR3nt: TGTGCCAGCAGCTTAACAGGGAAAAATGAGCAGTTCTTC

d_gene: -
j_gene: TRBJ1-6
abundance: few
v_gene: TRBV2
CDR3aa: CATSDSSYNSPLHF
CDR3nt: TGTGCCACCTCGGACAGCTCCTATAATTCACCCCTCCACTTT

d_gene: -
j_gene: TRBJ1-5
abundance: -
v_gene: TRBV7-2
CDR3aa: CASSSKWGDQPQHF
CDR3nt: TGTGCCAGCAGCTCCAAGTGGGGGGACCAGCCCCAGCATTTT

d_gene: -
j_gene: TRBJ2-2
abundance: -
v_gene: TRBV5-1
CDR3aa: CASMLTNQGSGTGELFF
CDR3nt: TGCGCCAGCATGCTAACCAACCAGGGATCGGGGACCGGGGAGCTGTTTTTT

d_gene: TRBD1
j_gene: TRBJ1-5
abundance: -
v_gene: TRBV2
CDR3aa: CASRGPGQTSNQPQHF
CDR3nt: TGTGCCAGCAGGGGTCCGGGACAGACTAGCAATCAGCCCCAGCATTTT

d_gene: -
j_gene: TRBJ1-5
abundance: -
v_gene: TRBV18
CDR3aa: CASSPQNSNQPQHF
CDR3nt: TGTGCCAGCTCTCCGCAGAATAGCAATCAGCCCCAGCATTTT

d_gene: TRBD1
j_gene: TRBJ2-5
abundance: -
v_gene: TRBV5-4
CDR3aa: CASSLKGQGGWQETQYF
CDR3nt: TGTGCCAGCAGCTTGAAGGGACAGGGGGGATGGCAAGAGACCCAGTACTTC

d_gene: -
j_gene: TRBJ1-1
abundance: -
v_gene: TRBV5-8
CDR3aa: CASNPGQETNTEAFF
CDR3nt: TGTGCCAGCAACCCGGGGCAGGAGACGAACACTGAAGCTTTCTTT

d_gene: TRBD2
j_gene: TRBJ2-5
abundance: -
v_gene: TRBV7-7
CDR3aa: CASSPGASGGPVETQYF
CDR3nt: TGTGCTAGCAGCCCGGGAGCCAGCGGGGGCCCCGTGGAGACCCAGTACTTC

d_gene: -
j_gene: TRBJ1-2
abundance: -
v_gene: TRBV6-5
CDR3aa: CASSYSGRPTNYGYTF
CDR3nt: TGTGCCAGCAGTTACTCGGGCAGACCCACTAACTATGGCTACACCTTC

d_gene: -
j_gene: TRBJ2-6
abundance: once
v_gene: TRBV15
CDR3aa: CATRDPLGRYSGANVLTF
CDR3nt: TGTGCCACCCGCGATCCCCTAGGACGGTACTCTGGGGCCAACGTCCTGACTTTC

d_gene: TRBD2
j_gene: TRBJ2-2
abundance: -
v_gene: TRBV7-6
CDR3aa: CASSLVRGVNTGELFF
CDR3nt: TGTGCCAGCAGCTTGGTCCGGGGGGTGAACACCGGGGAGCTGTTTTTT

d_gene: -
j_gene: TRBJ2-7
abundance: once
v_gene: TRBV7-2
CDR3aa: CASSLGGVAYSYEQYF
CDR3nt: TGTGCCAGCAGCTTAGGGGGGGTTGCTTACTCCTACGAGCAGTACTTC

d_gene: TRBD2
j_gene: TRBJ2-5
abundance: -
v_gene: TRBV5-1
CDR3aa: CASRYIAGAQETQYF
CDR3nt: TGCGCCAGCCGCTATATAGCGGGGGCTCAAGAGACCCAGTACTTC

d_gene: -
j_gene: TRBJ2-1
abundance: few
v_gene: TRBV5-5
CDR3aa: CASSLWDHEQFF
CDR3nt: TGTGCCAGCAGCTTGTGGGACCATGAGCAGTTCTTC

d_gene: TRBD2
j_gene: TRBJ2-1
abundance: -
v_gene: TRBV11-2
CDR3aa: CASSLESGGAYNEQFF
CDR3nt: TGTGCCAGCAGCTTAGAGAGCGGGGGGGCCTACAATGAGCAGTTCTTC

d_gene: TRBD1
j_gene: TRBJ1-4
abundance: -
v_gene: TRBV4-1
CDR3aa: CASSQDNWGTGDEKLFF
CDR3nt: TGCGCCAGCAGCCAAGATAATTGGGGGACAGGGGATGAAAAACTGTTTTTT

d_gene: -
j_gene: TRBJ1-2
abundance: -
v_gene: TRBV5-8
CDR3aa: CAGGALEYGYTF
CDR3nt: TGTGCTGGGGGGGCCCTGGAATATGGCTACACCTTC

d_gene: TRBD1
j_gene: TRBJ1-5
abundance: -
v_gene: TRBV4-2
CDR3aa: CASSQDYRGYQPQHF
CDR3nt: TGTGCCAGCAGCCAAGATTACAGGGGGTATCAGCCCCAGCATTTT

d_gene: -
j_gene: TRBJ1-5
abundance: -
v_gene: TRBV6-1
CDR3aa: CASSEMAGVNQPQHF
CDR3nt: TGTGCCAGCAGTGAAATGGCAGGGGTGAATCAGCCCCAGCATTTT

d_gene: TRBD1
j_gene: TRBJ1-1
abundance: -
v_gene: TRBV2
CDR3aa: CATRGFNTEAFF
CDR3nt: TGTGCTACCAGGGGGTTCAACACTGAAGCTTTCTTT

d_gene: -
j_gene: TRBJ2-7
abundance: -
v_gene: TRBV7-9
CDR3aa: CASSLARVDEQYF
CDR3nt: TGTGCCAGCAGCTTAGCGAGGGTGGACGAGCAGTACTTC

d_gene: -
j_gene: TRBJ2-1
abundance: -
v_gene: TRBV23-1
CDR3aa: CASTAPETMLRNEQFF
CDR3nt: TGCGCCAGCACCGCCCCGGAGACCATGCTTCGAAATGAGCAGTTCTTC

d_gene: -
j_gene: TRBJ2-5
abundance: -
v_gene: TRBV29-1
CDR3aa: CSVGASVGETQYF
CDR3nt: TGCAGCGTTGGGGCATCAGTGGGAGAGACCCAGTACTTC